The 14 T cell receptor beta chains given below trace back to one sample, sequenced in a study of T cells in localized non-small cell lung cancer. Produced via immunoSEQ multiplex PCR; TCRdb's table is partial and in-frame only. This sample yields about 74,000 clones, of which 70% to 85% are seen a single time; approximately 1.3% belongs to the top ten. The material sequenced was peripheral blood, taken before any cancer treatment. Every receptor here comes from a female donor at least 60 years old with stage I lung adenocarcinoma.

V and J are TRBV21-1 and TRBJ1-6; TRBD1 was called by the table and not checked on the DNA. TRBV21-1 is a known pseudogene. This CDR3 region has 15 residues. CDR3 loop: CASSKVANPYSPLHF. CDR3 DNA sequence: TGTGCCAGCAGCAAAGTGGCAAACCCTTATTCACCCCTCCACTTT.

This clone showed up just once. This chain links TRBV2 with TRBJ2-2, with a weak D call TRBD2 (5 bases). Germline V gives CDR1 SNHLY, CDR2 FYNNEI. Trimming shortened V by 3 bases and J by 6 bases, and 17 bases separated the two germline ends. There are 16 residues in the CDR3. CDR3 amino acids: CASSDRGPAGAGELFF. Here the CDR3 DNA reads TGTGCCAGCAGTGACCGGGGTCCCGCCGGGGCCGGGGAGCTGTTTTTT.

This chain connects TRBV27 to TRBJ2-3; 8 bases are a match to TRBD2. CDR1 and CDR2 from the germline V gene are MNHEY and SMNVEV (reference sequence). The CDR3 is 15 residues long. J gave up 1 base and V 2 bases, and 2 bases lay outside the gene matches. CDR3 loop: CASSLRRGGTDTQYF. The CDR3 nucleotides are TGTGCCAGCAGTTTACGGCGGGGGGGCACAGATACGCAGTATTTT.

The V call is TRBV7-2, the J call TRBJ2-7; 12 nucleotides match TRBD2. This CDR3 comprises 15 residues. The junction had 6 bases not matched to a gene; V was cut back by 5 bases and J by 4 bases. CDR1 is SGHTA and CDR2 is FQGNSA in the germline V gene. CDR3 protein: CASSTLAGGDYEQYF. In DNA, the CDR3 is TGTGCCAGCAGCACTCTAGCGGGAGGGGATTACGAGCAGTACTTC.

The chain couples TRBV7-8 to TRBJ2-7; 7 bases align to TRBD2. Unmatched junction bases numbered 2, after V lost 1 base and J lost 2 bases. Germline V gene sequence: CDR1 SGHVS, CDR2 FQNEAQ. This CDR3 is built from 14 residues. As DNA, the CDR3 is TGTGCCAGCAGCTTAGTAGGGAGGGCCTACGAGCAGTACTTC. Protein product: CASSLVGRAYEQYF.

This sequence joins TRBV5-1 and TRBJ1-4; D gene unclear. The CDR3 covers 12 residues. The germline CDR1 and CDR2 sequences are SGHRS and YFSETQ. Trimming stripped 4 bases from V and 3 bases from J, with 4 bases between. This CDR3 is CASSLSNEKLFF. The CDR3 DNA reads TGCGCCAGCAGCCTATCTAATGAAAAACTGTTTTTT.

The chain links TRBV5-4 to TRBJ2-3, with TRBD2 matching over 11 bases. Germline CDR1 is SGHNT and CDR2 is YYREEE (reference sequence). Germline trimming cut 4 bases from V and 4 bases from J; bases unmatched to any gene: 8. CDR3 size: 16 residues. The CDR3 here is CASSPRTSGWADTQYF. The CDR3 region has the DNA TGTGCCAGCAGCCCCCGGACTAGCGGGTGGGCAGATACGCAGTATTTT.

The chain carries TRBV2 and TRBJ2-7; D tentatively fits TRBD1 or TRBD2 (6 bases each). The V end lost 7 bases, the J end lost 7 bases, and 20 bases lay between the germline ends. Germline V lookup: CDR1 SNHLY, CDR2 FYNNEI. This CDR3 comprises 14 residues. CDR3 coding DNA: TGTGCCAGCATGGCGGGACACTTTACGAGGGAGCAGTACTTC. Protein product: CASMAGHFTREQYF.

J is TRBJ2-2 and V is TRBV10-3, with 7 bases that match TRBD2. CDR1 is ENHRY, CDR2 SYGVKD, per germline. The CDR3 contains 18 residues. V trimming: 4 bases; J trimming: 0 bases; junction bases outside the gene matches: 11. This CDR3 reads CAISVFRAGVANTGELFF. DNA for the CDR3: TGTGCCATCAGTGTATTTAGGGCGGGAGTCGCGAACACCGGGGAGCTGTTTTTT.

The chain's CDR3 is CASSRTRTGANVLTF. The CDR3 nucleotides are TGTGCCAGCAGCAGGACTAGAACTGGGGCCAACGTCCTGACTTTC. The J gene is TRBJ2-6, the V gene TRBV6-5; 7 nucleotides align to TRBD2. Per germline, CDR1 MNHEY and CDR2 SVGAGI. After removal of 6 bases from V and 2 bases from J, the junction contained 4 bases not matched to a gene. CDR3 length equals 15 residues.

As concerns this clone: Other DNA sequences of this sample code for an identical CDR3. This rearrangement joins TRBV19 to TRBJ1-6; no firm D call. The CDR3 totals 13 residues. V was trimmed by 7 bases and J by 4 bases, leaving 8 bases between them. Germline assignment: CDR1 LNHDA and CDR2 SQIVND (reference sequence). The CDR3 protein is CASTGQYNSPLHF. In DNA form, the CDR3 reads TGTGCCAGTACCGGGCAGTATAATTCACCCCTCCACTTT. Complete variable domain (other parts from reference TRBV19 and TRBJ1-6): DGGITQSPKYLFRKEGQNVTLSCEQNLNHDAMYWYRQDPGQGLRLIYYSQIVNDFQKGDIAEGYSVSREKKESFPLTVTSAQKNPTAFYLCASTGQYNSPLHFGNGTRLTVT.

This clone was seen more than once but under ten times. V and J are TRBV5-5 and TRBJ2-7; D gene ambiguous. The CDR3 loop spans 11 amino acids. CDR1 and CDR2 from the germline V gene are SGHKS and YYEKEE (reference sequence). V was pared by 3 bases and J by 4 bases, with 5 bases between. The CDR3, as DNA: TGTGCCAGCAGCTACCAATACGAGCAGTACTTC. Translated: CASSYQYEQYF.

The V call is TRBV15, the J call TRBJ2-7; D may be TRBD1 (6 bases). The germline V and J ends were trimmed by 0 bases and 5 bases, with 14 bases remaining between them. This CDR3 has 15 residues. Germline V gives CDR1 LNHNV, CDR2 YYDKDF (reference sequence). The CDR3 nucleotides read TGTGCCACCAGCAGAGATTTAACAGGGAATAACGAGCAGTACTTC. The encoded protein is CATSRDLTGNNEQYF.

This chain connects TRBV4-2 to TRBJ2-3; possibly TRBD2 for D (5 bases). Looked up from germline, CDR1 is LGHNA and CDR2 is YNFKEQ. The germline V and J ends were trimmed by 0 bases and 7 bases, with 23 bases remaining between them. There are 18 residues in the CDR3. The CDR3 sequence: CASSQDLYRGRTHNTQYF. In nucleotides, the CDR3 is TGTGCCAGCAGCCAAGATCTTTATCGAGGGAGAACCCACAATACGCAGTATTTT.